Listed here are 16 T cell receptor beta chains from one sample, sequenced in a study of cytomegalovirus exposure and HLA in healthy donors. Vbeta (60) and Jbeta (13) primers were used in the PCR. Clones were read by immunoSEQ multiplex PCR, and TCRdb kept only the in-frame ones, dropping some. The sample yields around 140,000 clones, around 78% seen once. The sequenced sample was PBMCs. The receptors were sampled from a woman younger than 35 in good health and CMV-seropositive.

The V gene is TRBV19, the J gene TRBJ2-7; the D gene is possibly TRBD1 (5 bases). This CDR3 is 13 amino acids long. Deletions cut 4 bases from V and 2 bases from J, with 9 bases between. CDR1 and CDR2 (germline): LNHDA, SQIVND (reference sequence). CDR3 in amino acids: CASSSGHPYEQYF. The CDR3 region has the DNA TGTGCCAGTAGTAGCGGACACCCCTACGAGCAGTACTTC.

This clone turned up a few times. This rearrangement joins TRBV5-1 to TRBJ2-7, with 7 bases matching TRBD2. From germline, CDR1 is SGHRS and CDR2 YFSETQ. The CDR3 contains 14 residues. V was pared by 4 bases and J by 3 bases, with 7 bases of the junction left unmatched. The CDR3 nucleotides are TGCGCCAGCAGCCTCACGGGGGGAAACTACGAGCAGTACTTC. It is translated as CASSLTGGNYEQYF.

This chain joins TRBV7-9 and TRBJ1-2; D unresolved. Trimming pared 0 bases from V and 6 bases from J, leaving 14 bases between. The CDR3 length is 15 residues. Germline CDR1 and CDR2: SEHNR and FQNEAQ (reference sequence). The CDR3 region is CASSLARQITDGYTF. CDR3 sequence (DNA): TGTGCCAGCAGCTTAGCGAGGCAGATCACTGATGGCTACACCTTC. The complete variable domain, with remaining parts taken from reference TRBV7-9 and TRBJ1-2, reads DTGVSQNPRHKITKRGQNVTFRCDPISEHNRLYWYRQTLGQGPEFLTYFQNEAQLEKSRLLSDRFSAERPKGSFSTLEIQRTEQGDSAMYLCASSLARQITDGYTFGSGTRLTVV.

The genes are TRBV30 and TRBJ1-1; tentatively, D is TRBD1 (5 bases). The CDR3 contains 16 residues. Per germline, CDR1 GTSNPN and CDR2 SVGIG (reference sequence). The V end was cut by 2 bases, the J end by 2 bases, with 18 bases between. DNA for the CDR3: TGTGCCTGGAGTAATTGGCTTCGGACAAACAACACTGAAGCTTTCTTT. It specifies CAWSNWLRTNNTEAFF.

This sequence joins TRBV15 and TRBJ1-2, with TRBD1 identical over 8 bases. Trimming at V came to 0 bases and at J to 2 bases, leaving 2 bases not matched to a gene. Per germline, CDR1 LNHNV and CDR2 YYDKDF (reference sequence). The CDR3 consists of 15 residues. The CDR3 here is CATSRDGTGNYGYTF. For the CDR3, the DNA is TGTGCCACCAGCAGAGATGGGACAGGCAACTATGGCTACACCTTC.

This clone was seen only once. J is TRBJ2-7 and V is TRBV30; D possibly corresponds to TRBD2 (6 bases). V lost 0 bases and J lost 0, with 9 bases in between. Per germline, CDR1 GTSNPN and CDR2 SVGIG (reference sequence). The CDR3 loop spans 14 amino acids. The CDR3 sequence is CAWSVWRDSYEQYF. The CDR3 DNA sequence: TGTGCCTGGAGTGTATGGAGGGACTCCTACGAGCAGTACTTC.

This clone has a handful of counts. The rearrangement links TRBV11-2 to TRBJ2-1, with a weak D call TRBD2 (6 bases). Trimming removed 5 bases at V and 3 bases at J, with 14 bases between. The CDR3 has 15 residues. CDR1 is SGHAT and CDR2 is FQNNGV in the germline V gene. The CDR3 protein is CASSRRTTLYNEQFF. Here the CDR3 DNA reads TGTGCCAGCAGCCGCCGGACTACCCTCTACAATGAGCAGTTCTTC.

The chain couples TRBV11-2 to TRBJ2-3; 7 bases agree with TRBD2. This CDR3 is built from 18 residues. V was clipped by 4 bases and J by 1 base; unmatched bases: 14. CDR1 and CDR2 from the germline V gene are SGHAT and FQNNGV. The CDR3 nucleotides are TGTGCCAGCAGCTCGGGCTTACTAGCGCTGTTGGGCACAGATACGCAGTATTTT. Translation gives CASSSGLLALLGTDTQYF.

The V call is TRBV30, the J call TRBJ1-5; 8 bases map to TRBD1. CDR1 is GTSNPN and CDR2 is SVGIG in the germline V gene (reference sequence). CDR3 length: 13 residues. With V trimmed by 3 bases and J by 4 bases, 2 bases remained unmatched. The CDR3 is CAWSRQGNQPQHF. The CDR3 DNA reads as TGTGCCTGGAGCCGACAGGGGAATCAGCCCCAGCATTTT.

V and J are TRBV10-3 and TRBJ2-1; D may be TRBD2 (5 bases). Per the germline V gene, CDR1 is ENHRY and CDR2 is SYGVKD. V lost 4 bases, J lost 0 bases, and 10 bases lay in between. This CDR3 has 15 residues. In DNA form, the CDR3 reads TGTGCCATCAGTGGTTCGGGGAGCTCCTACAATGAGCAGTTCTTC. It specifies CAISGSGSSYNEQFF.

This chain uses TRBV6-5 with TRBJ1-5; 11 positions agree with TRBD1. The germline gives CDR1 MNHEY, CDR2 SVGAGI. V lost 4 bases to trimming and J lost 2 bases; unmatched junction nucleotides: 4. This CDR3 contains 16 residues. The CDR3 spells CASSLRTGGGNQPQHF. CDR3 nucleotide sequence: TGTGCCAGCAGTTTACGGACAGGGGGCGGCAATCAGCCCCAGCATTTT.

The chain carries TRBV2 and TRBJ2-7, with 8 bases that match TRBD1. With V trimmed by 5 bases and J by 0 bases, 6 bases remained unmatched. Looked up from germline, CDR1 is SNHLY and CDR2 is FYNNEI. The CDR3 has 15 residues. Here the CDR3 DNA reads TGTGCCAGCAGTTACAGGGGGAAGTCCTCCTACGAGCAGTACTTC. Translated: CASSYRGKSSYEQYF. Supplemented by reference TRBV2 and TRBJ2-7, the full variable domain reads EPEVTQTPSHQVTQMGQEVILRCVPISNHLYFYWYRQILGQKVEFLVSFYNNEISEKSEIFDDQFSVERPDGSNFTLKIRSTKLEDSAMYFCASSYRGKSSYEQYFGPGTRLTVT.

This clone was seen once. V is TRBV5-1 and J is TRBJ2-5; TRBD1 matches 8 bases. Germline V gives CDR1 SGHRS, CDR2 YFSETQ. J gave up 5 bases and V 7 bases, and 10 bases lay outside the gene matches. This CDR3 comprises 14 residues. The CDR3 sequence: CASSRTGWGETQYF. DNA of the CDR3: TGCGCCAGCTCCAGGACAGGGTGGGGGGAGACCCAGTACTTC.

The V and J genes are TRBV5-1 and TRBJ1-1; the D is unclear. CDR3 length: 11 residues. Trimming removed 0 bases at V and 7 bases at J, with 4 bases between. The germline CDR1 and CDR2 sequences are SGHRS and YFSETQ. Here the CDR3 DNA reads TGCGCCAGCAGCTTGGGCAGTGAAGCTTTCTTT. Its protein is CASSLGSEAFF.

The chain carries TRBV19 and TRBJ1-5; D may be TRBD1 (6 bases). The germline CDR1 and CDR2 sequences are LNHDA and SQIVND (reference sequence). This CDR3 has 15 amino acids. Trimming cost V 7 bases and J 0 bases, with 13 bases left between them. CDR3 nucleotide sequence: TGTGCCAGTAATCTCAGGACAGCTAGCAATCAGCCCCAGCATTTT. Its protein is CASNLRTASNQPQHF.

In this sample, this clone turned up a few times. This chain uses TRBV5-4 with TRBJ1-3; D perhaps matches TRBD1 (5 bases). CDR1 and CDR2 (germline): SGHNT, YYREEE (reference sequence). The length of the CDR3 is 14 residues. V lost 5 bases and J 4 bases, leaving 13 bases between the germline ends. The CDR3 DNA follows: TGTGCCAGCAGTGAAGGGGTGGGCGGAAACACCATATATTTT. This encodes CASSEGVGGNTIYF.